The T cell receptor (beta chain) described here comes from a study of T cell responses to AZD1222 COVID-19 vaccine. General study results and limits: Spike was spanned by vaccine-associated CD4 TCRs, with dominance at 160-218 and 743-854.

Only in-frame clones appear in the TCRdb table, and some are missing; sequencing was by immunoSEQ multiplex PCR. The sample lists approximately 130,000 clones, about 89% occurring once. In germline, CDR1 is LGHDT, CDR2 YNNKEL (reference sequence). Trimming cost V 0 bases and J 7 bases, with 18 bases left between them. The CDR3 extends over 17 amino acids. As for this clone: Antigen specificity is unknown.

V is TRBV3-1 (or the pseudogene TRBV3-2) and J is TRBJ1-4; D might be TRBD1 (5 bases). The sequenced sample was peripheral blood, obtained 28 days after the second AZD1222 dose. The sequence was collected from an adult who received the AZD1222 COVID-19 vaccine. The CDR3 reads CASSQEGQGRHGEKLFF. CDR3 DNA: TGTGCCAGCAGCCAAGAGGGGCAGGGCCGGCATGGTGAAAAACTGTTTTTT.